The following is a TCR beta chain sequence with its context. The entry originates in a study of control samples from healthy donors and cancer patients. Measured with immunoSEQ multiplex PCR; TCRdb has only the in-frame clones, and not every one. The sample holds 130,000 or so clones, around 93% seen once. V dropped 1 base and J dropped 4; count of bases not matched to a gene: 7. The germline V gene encodes CDR1 SGHDT and CDR2 YYEEEE. There are 15 residues in the CDR3. This chain joins TRBV5-6 and TRBJ2-5; TRBD2 agrees at 7 bases. Sequencing input: blood. The origin of this receptor is a woman aged 50 to 60 in good health. The CDR3 protein is CASSLLGVAGETQYF. The CDR3 bases are TGTGCCAGCAGCTTGCTAGGGGTAGCGGGAGAGACCCAGTACTTC.